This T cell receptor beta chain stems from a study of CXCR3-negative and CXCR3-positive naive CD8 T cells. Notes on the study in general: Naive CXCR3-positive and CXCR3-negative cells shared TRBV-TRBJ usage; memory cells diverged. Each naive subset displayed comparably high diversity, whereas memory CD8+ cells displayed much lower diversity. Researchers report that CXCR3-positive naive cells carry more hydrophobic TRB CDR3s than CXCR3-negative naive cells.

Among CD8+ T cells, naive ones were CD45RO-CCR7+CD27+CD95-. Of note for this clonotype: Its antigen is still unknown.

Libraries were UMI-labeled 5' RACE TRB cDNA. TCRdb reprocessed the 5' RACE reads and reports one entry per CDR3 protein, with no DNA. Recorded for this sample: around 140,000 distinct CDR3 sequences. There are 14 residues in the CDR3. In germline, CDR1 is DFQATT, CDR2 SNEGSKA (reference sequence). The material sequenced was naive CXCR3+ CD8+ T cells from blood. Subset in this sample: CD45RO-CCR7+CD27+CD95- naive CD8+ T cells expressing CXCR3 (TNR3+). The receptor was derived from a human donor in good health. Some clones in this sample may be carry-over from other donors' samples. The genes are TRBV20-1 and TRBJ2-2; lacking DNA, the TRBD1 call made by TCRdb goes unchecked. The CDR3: CSADPGRNTGELFF.